This TCR beta chain was captured by sequencing in a study of blood T cell repertoires in COVID-19. The wider study: Spain, Italy and the United States supplied samples that represented acute and convalescent COVID-19.

Assay used: immunoSEQ multiplex PCR; TCRdb lists only in-frame clones, some missing. Of under 200,000 clones listed, 70% to 85% are singletons. In germline, CDR1 is SNHLY, CDR2 FYNNEI. The CDR3 totals 14 residues. V lost 5 bases, J lost 5 bases, and 4 bases stayed unmatched. Sequenced sample: PBMCs or T cells enriched from blood (not recorded which). V gene TRBV2 combines with J gene TRBJ1-5, with 9 bases identical to TRBD1. This TCR was recovered from an older woman in a cohort exposed to, infected with or recovered from COVID-19 (not recorded which). Here the CDR3 reads CASSRQGGDQPQHF. CDR3 DNA: TGTGCCAGCAGTAGACAGGGGGGGGATCAGCCCCAGCATTTT.